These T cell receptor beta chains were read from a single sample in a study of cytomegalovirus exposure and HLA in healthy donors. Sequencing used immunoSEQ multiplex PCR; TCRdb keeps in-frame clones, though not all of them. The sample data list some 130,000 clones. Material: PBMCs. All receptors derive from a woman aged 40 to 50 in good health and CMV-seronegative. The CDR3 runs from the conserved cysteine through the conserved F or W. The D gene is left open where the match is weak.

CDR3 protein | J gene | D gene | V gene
CASSQGPQETQYF | TRBJ2-5 | NA | TRBV4-3
CASSDGVAGGSTDTQYF | TRBJ2-3 | TRBD2 | TRBV6-4
CASSARQGGMNTEAFF | TRBJ1-1 | TRBD1 | TRBV25-1
CASSLVGRTGSYEQYF | TRBJ2-7 | TRBD1 | TRBV7-2
CASSAQIPSQVGGGNTEAFF | TRBJ1-1 | NA | TRBV9
CASSGSGASTVRQETQYF | TRBJ2-5 | TRBD2 | TRBV11-2
CATSRDRAGDQPQHF | TRBJ1-5 | NA | TRBV15
CSAAPGGETQYF | TRBJ2-5 | NA | TRBV29-1
CASSLTGLSGNTIYF | TRBJ1-3 | NA | TRBV7-6
CASSFDRVNYGYTF | TRBJ1-2 | TRBD1 | TRBV5-6
CASSLVTPGTEAFF | TRBJ1-1 | NA | TRBV7-9
CASSPKAGKAEAFF | TRBJ1-1 | NA | TRBV7-9
CASSFSGYEQYF | TRBJ2-7 | NA | TRBV7-2
CASSYRSNQPQHF | TRBJ1-5 | NA | TRBV19
CASSLGGGSSPLHF | TRBJ1-6 | NA | TRBV7-9
CASSLTGGLYEQYF | TRBJ2-7 | TRBD1 | TRBV7-8
CASSPSGSTDTQYF | TRBJ2-3 | TRBD2 | TRBV11-1
CASSLWAGASGNTIYF | TRBJ1-3 | NA | TRBV28
CASSGGDSLNTIYF | TRBJ1-3 | NA | TRBV9
CASSDSAGTPLHF | TRBJ1-6 | NA | TRBV6-4
CASSSSVSTEAFF | TRBJ1-1 | NA | TRBV7-9
CASSPERLLSGNTIYF | TRBJ1-3 | NA | TRBV4-2
CASSLLGTTNTDTQYF | TRBJ2-3 | TRBD2 | TRBV27
CASSLVSGGSNQPQHF | TRBJ1-5 | NA | TRBV7-8
CASSMGQGVSGYTF | TRBJ1-2 | TRBD1 | TRBV19
CASSFSGHGPNQPQHF | TRBJ1-5 | NA | TRBV28
CASSHRFRDRGERNYGYTF | TRBJ1-2 | TRBD1 | TRBV4-1
CASSSAQGEIDSPLHF | TRBJ1-6 | NA | TRBV5-4
CASSGAGGETQYF | TRBJ2-5 | TRBD1 | TRBV5-1
CSAAGTGTGGTGELFF | TRBJ2-2 | TRBD1 | TRBV29-1
CASSQGVGQGNYGYTF | TRBJ1-2 | TRBD1 | TRBV4-3
CASSVGYGAGNTIYF | TRBJ1-3 | NA | TRBV9
CASSLPGQGAARTDTQYF | TRBJ2-3 | TRBD1 | TRBV28